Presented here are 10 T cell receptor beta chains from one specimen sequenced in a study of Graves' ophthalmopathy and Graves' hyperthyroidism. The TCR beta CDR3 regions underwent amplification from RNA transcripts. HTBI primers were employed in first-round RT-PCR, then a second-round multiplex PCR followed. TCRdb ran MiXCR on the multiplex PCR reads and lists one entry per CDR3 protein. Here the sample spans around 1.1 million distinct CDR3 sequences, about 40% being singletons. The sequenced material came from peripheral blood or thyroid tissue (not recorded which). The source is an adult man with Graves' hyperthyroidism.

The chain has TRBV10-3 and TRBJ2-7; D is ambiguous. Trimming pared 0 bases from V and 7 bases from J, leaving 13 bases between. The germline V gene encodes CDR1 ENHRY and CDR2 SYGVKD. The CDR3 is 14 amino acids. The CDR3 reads CAISESGQPREQYF. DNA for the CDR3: TGTGCCATCAGTGAGTCAGGTCAGCCTCGGGAGCAGTACTTC.

The CDR3 here is CASSFAGERGQETQYF. In DNA form, the CDR3 reads TGTGCCAGCAGCTTCGCAGGGGAGAGGGGCCAAGAGACCCAGTACTTC. The genes are TRBV7-2 and TRBJ2-5, with a weak D call TRBD1 (6 bases). CDR1 SGHTA and CDR2 FQGNSA come from the germline V gene. V was trimmed by 3 bases and J by 1 base, leaving 15 bases between them. This CDR3 is built from 16 residues.

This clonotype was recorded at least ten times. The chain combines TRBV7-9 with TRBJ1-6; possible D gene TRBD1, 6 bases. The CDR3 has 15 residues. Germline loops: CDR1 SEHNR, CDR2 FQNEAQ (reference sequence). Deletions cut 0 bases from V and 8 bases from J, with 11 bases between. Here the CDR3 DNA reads TGTGCCAGCAGCTTAGCCGCGGGGGCATATTCACCCCTCCACTTT. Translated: CASSLAAGAYSPLHF.

CDR3 residues: CSARDRTSYGYTF. The CDR3 DNA reads TGCAGTGCTAGAGATCGGACGAGCTATGGCTACACCTTC. The genes are TRBV20-1 and TRBJ1-2, with D uncertain. V was clipped by 0 bases and J by 4 bases, with 9 bases between them. CDR3 length: 13 residues. Germline V lookup: CDR1 DFQATT, CDR2 SNEGSKA (reference sequence).

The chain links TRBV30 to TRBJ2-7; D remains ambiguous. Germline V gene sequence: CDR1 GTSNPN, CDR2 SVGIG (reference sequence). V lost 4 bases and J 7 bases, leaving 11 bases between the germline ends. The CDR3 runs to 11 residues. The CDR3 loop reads CAWNIMGEQYF. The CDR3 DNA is TGTGCCTGGAACATCATGGGTGAGCAGTACTTC.

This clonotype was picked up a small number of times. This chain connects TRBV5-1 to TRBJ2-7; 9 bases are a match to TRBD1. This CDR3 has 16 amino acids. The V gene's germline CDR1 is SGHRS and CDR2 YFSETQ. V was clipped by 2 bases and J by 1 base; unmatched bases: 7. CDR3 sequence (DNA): TGCGCCAGCAGCTTCCGACAGGGGGGGACATCCTACGAGCAGTACTTC. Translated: CASSFRQGGTSYEQYF.

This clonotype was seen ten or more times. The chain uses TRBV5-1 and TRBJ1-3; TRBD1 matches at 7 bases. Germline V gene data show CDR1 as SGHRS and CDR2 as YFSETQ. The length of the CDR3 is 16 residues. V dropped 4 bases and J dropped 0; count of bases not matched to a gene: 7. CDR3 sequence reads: CASSRGTANSGNTIYF. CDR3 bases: TGCGCCAGCAGCCGCGGGACAGCAAACTCTGGAAACACCATATATTTT. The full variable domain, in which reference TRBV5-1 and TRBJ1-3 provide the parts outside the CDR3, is KAGVTQTPRYLIKTRGQQVTLSCSPISGHRSVSWYQQTPGQGLQFLFEYFSETQRNKGNFPGRFSGRQFSNSRSEMNVSTLELGDSALYLCASSRGTANSGNTIYFGEGSWLTVV.

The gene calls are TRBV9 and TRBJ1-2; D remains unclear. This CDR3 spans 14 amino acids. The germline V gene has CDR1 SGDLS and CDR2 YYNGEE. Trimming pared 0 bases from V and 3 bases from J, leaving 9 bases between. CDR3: CASSVDGSHYGYTF. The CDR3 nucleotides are TGTGCCAGCAGCGTAGACGGTTCTCACTATGGCTACACCTTC.

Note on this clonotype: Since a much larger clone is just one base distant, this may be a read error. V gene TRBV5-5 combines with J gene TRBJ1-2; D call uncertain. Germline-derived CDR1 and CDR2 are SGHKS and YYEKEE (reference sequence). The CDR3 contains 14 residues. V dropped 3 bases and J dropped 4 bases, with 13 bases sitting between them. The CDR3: CASSSGGTPYGYTF. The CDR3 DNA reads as TGTGCCAGCAGCTCTGGCGGAACTCCCTATGGCTACACCTTC.

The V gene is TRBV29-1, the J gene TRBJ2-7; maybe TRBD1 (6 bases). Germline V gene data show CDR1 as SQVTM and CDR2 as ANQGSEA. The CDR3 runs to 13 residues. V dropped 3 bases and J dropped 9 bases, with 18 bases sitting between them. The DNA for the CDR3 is TGCAGCGTTGAGGGGGCAGGGGCTGACGTGCAGTACTTC. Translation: CSVEGAGADVQYF.